These 29 T cell receptor beta chains were sequenced from one sample in a study of regulatory T cells in long-lasting Graves disease. As for time point: newly diagnosed GD, antithyroid drugs for less than 3 months. The TCR library used RNA extracted from PBMCs. iRepertoire HTBI primers and Arm-PCR of CDR3 regions built TCR beta libraries. TCRdb re-derived calls from the multiplex PCR reads in MiXCR, one entry per CDR3 protein. The repertoire includes about 420,000 distinct CDR3 sequences, about 15% of them detected once, and 20% to 25% sits in the top ten. The same sample was also studied in work on T cells in Graves' hyperthyroidism and ophthalmopathy.

The sample here was peripheral blood mononuclear cells (PBMCs), taken at new diagnosis, from a patient treated with antithyroid drugs. Receptors were obtained from a woman under 30 with Graves disease.

V is TRBV5-1 and J is TRBJ2-1; 7 nucleotides match TRBD2. This CDR3 comprises 18 residues. Germline CDR1 and CDR2: SGHRS and YFSETQ. Trimming cost V 2 bases and J 2 bases; bases outside gene matches: 13. This CDR3 reads CASSFDAGVWGPYNEQFF. The CDR3 DNA is TGCGCCAGCAGCTTTGACGCGGGAGTATGGGGACCCTACAATGAGCAGTTCTTC.

Many counts were recorded for this clonotype. This chain uses TRBV7-8 with TRBJ2-5; 9 nucleotides align to TRBD2. CDR3 length: 15 residues. V was clipped by 1 base and J by 1 base; unmatched bases: 1. Germline assignment: CDR1 SGHVS and CDR2 FQNEAQ. CDR3 protein: CASSLVAGVQETQYF. CDR3 DNA sequence: TGTGCCAGCAGCTTAGTAGCGGGGGTCCAAGAGACCCAGTACTTC.

Only a few counts were recorded for this clonotype. The chain joins TRBV28 to TRBJ1-2, with unresolved D. This CDR3 region has 13 residues. The germline V gene encodes CDR1 MDHEN and CDR2 SYDVKM. V lost 3 bases and J lost 0, with 5 bases in between. The CDR3 sequence: CASSFSTNYGYTF. The CDR3 DNA reads as TGTGCCAGCAGTTTCTCCACTAACTATGGCTACACCTTC.

This sequence joins TRBV9 and TRBJ2-3; the match to TRBD1 covers 10 bases. Germline loops: CDR1 SGDLS, CDR2 YYNGEE. This CDR3 is 16 amino acids long. V lost 2 bases to trimming and J lost 2 bases; unmatched junction nucleotides: 5. CDR3 region: CASSVRQGALTDTQYF. Written as DNA, the CDR3 is TGTGCCAGCAGCGTGAGACAGGGGGCTCTCACAGATACGCAGTATTTT.

This clonotype was recorded at least ten times. The rearrangement links TRBV27 to TRBJ2-1, with 8 nucleotides matching TRBD2. Trimming took 4 bases from V and 6 from J; bases not matched to a gene: 5. CDR3 size: 14 residues. CDR1 is MNHEY and CDR2 is SMNVEV in the germline V gene (reference sequence). The CDR3 DNA sequence: TGTGCCAGCAGTTCTACGGGACTAGGCAATGAGCAGTTCTTC. Protein sequence: CASSSTGLGNEQFF.

The chain employs TRBV7-2 and TRBJ2-1, with 12 bases matching TRBD2. Per germline, CDR1 SGHTA and CDR2 FQGNSA. The CDR3 runs 16 residues. Trimming took 2 bases from V and 3 from J; bases not matched to a gene: 2. The CDR3 nucleotides read TGTGCCAGCAGCTTATGGGGACTAGCGGGCTACAATGAGCAGTTCTTC. This gives the protein CASSLWGLAGYNEQFF.

This clonotype was found many times. The chain uses TRBV7-2 and TRBJ1-4; no clear D gene. Germline lookup yields CDR1 SGHTA and CDR2 FQGNSA. V was clipped by 1 base and J by 5 bases, with 8 bases between them. This CDR3 comprises 14 residues. The CDR3: CASSLEAGNEKLFF. Here the CDR3 DNA reads TGTGCCAGCAGCTTAGAGGCAGGCAATGAAAAACTGTTTTTT. The entire variable domain, with the rest obtained from reference TRBV7-2 and TRBJ1-4, is as follows: GAGVSQSPSNKVTEKGKDVELRCDPISGHTALYWYRQSLGQGLEFLIYFQGNSAPDKSGLPSDRFSAERTGGSVSTLTIQRTQQEDSAVYLCASSLEAGNEKLFFGSGTQLSVL.

The chain links TRBV14 to TRBJ2-1; D remains ambiguous. Germline loops: CDR1 SGHDN, CDR2 FVKESK. CDR3 length: 17 amino acids. V dropped 0 bases and J dropped 0 bases, with 12 bases sitting between them. The CDR3 DNA sequence: TGTGCCAGCAGCCAAGAAGAATGGCCAAGCTCCTACAATGAGCAGTTCTTC. Protein sequence: CASSQEEWPSSYNEQFF.

This clonotype has a count of ten or more. The genes are TRBV28 and TRBJ2-1, with 11 positions matching TRBD2. J was trimmed by 7 bases and V by 8 bases; bases with no gene match: 7. Germline V gene data show CDR1 as MDHEN and CDR2 as SYDVKM. The CDR3 loop spans 14 amino acids. The CDR3 DNA is TGTGCCAGCTTTAGCGGGAGGGGTTTAAATGAGCAGTTCTTC. It codes for CASFSGRGLNEQFF.

The table lists this clonotype with many counts. The V call is TRBV2, the J call TRBJ1-2, with D perhaps TRBD1 (6 bases). Germline V gene data show CDR1 as SNHLY and CDR2 as FYNNEI. The CDR3 is made up of 16 amino acids. Trimming took 3 bases from V and 4 from J, leaving 18 bases between them. This CDR3 is CASSENVLMGAYGYTF. In DNA form, the CDR3 reads TGTGCCAGCAGTGAGAATGTTTTAATGGGGGCCTATGGCTACACCTTC.

This clonotype showed up many times. This chain connects TRBV12-3 or TRBV12-4 to TRBJ2-2, with 9 bases matching TRBD1. The CDR3 runs to 15 residues. The V and J ends lost 6 bases and 4 bases, in that order; junction bases with no gene match: 6. The CDR3 region has the DNA TGTGCCAGCAGCCCGACAGGGGGTGCCACCGGGGAGCTGTTTTTT. Protein sequence: CASSPTGGATGELFF.

This clonotype was picked up many times. This CDR3 reads CASSLLGPDYGYTF. As DNA, the CDR3 is TGTGCCAGCAGTTTATTGGGACCGGACTATGGCTACACCTTC. V gene TRBV27 combines with J gene TRBJ1-2, with D perhaps TRBD1 (5 bases). From germline, CDR1 is MNHEY and CDR2 SMNVEV (reference sequence). This CDR3 has 14 amino acids. Trimming pared 1 base from V and 3 bases from J, leaving 9 bases between.

This clonotype was seen at least ten times. V and J are TRBV7-9 and TRBJ2-7, with D unresolved. In germline, CDR1 is SEHNR, CDR2 FQNEAQ (reference sequence). V lost 5 bases to trimming and J lost 2 bases, with 13 bases between them. There are 14 residues in the CDR3. CDR3 region: CASSHPGLPYEQYF. The CDR3 region has the DNA TGTGCCAGCAGCCATCCCGGGCTTCCCTACGAGCAGTACTTC. The full variable domain, its missing parts supplied by reference TRBV7-9 and TRBJ2-7, is DTGVSQNPRHKITKRGQNVTFRCDPISEHNRLYWYRQTLGQGPEFLTYFQNEAQLEKSRLLSDRFSAERPKGSFSTLEIQRTEQGDSAMYLCASSHPGLPYEQYFGPGTRLTVT.

This chain joins TRBV12-3 or TRBV12-4 and TRBJ2-1; TRBD1 aligns across 7 bases. Germline trimming cut 6 bases from V and 6 bases from J; bases unmatched to any gene: 5. The CDR3 contains 13 residues. CDR3 sequence: CASRSTGSNEQFF. Here the CDR3 DNA reads TGTGCCAGCAGATCGACAGGGTCCAATGAGCAGTTCTTC.

Comments on this clonotype: One end of the junction is discordant with germline, which a read error may explain. The gene calls are TRBV19 and TRBJ1-4, with D unresolved. This CDR3 spans 12 amino acids. CDR1 and CDR2 (germline): LNHDA, SQIVND (reference sequence). The DNA of the CDR3 is TGTGCCAGTAGACGCTACCGAGAGTGGTCTCCTTTT. It translates to CASRRYREWSPF.

This clonotype was seen many times. The chain employs TRBV28 and TRBJ2-1; perhaps TRBD2 as D (6 bases). Trimming pared 7 bases from V and 0 bases from J, leaving 10 bases between. CDR3 length equals 14 residues. CDR1 is MDHEN, CDR2 SYDVKM, per germline. The CDR3 coding sequence is TGTGCCAGCAATCCCGGGAGCTCCTACAATGAGCAGTTCTTC. This encodes CASNPGSSYNEQFF.

In regard to this clonotype: A read error is possible here, since a much larger clone lies one base away. Because it lacks the conserved phenylalanine or tryptophan at the end, this CDR3 is likely a read error. The chain uses TRBV3-1 and TRBJ1-2; D perhaps matches TRBD1 (5 bases). The germline CDR1 and CDR2 sequences are LGHDT and YNNKEL (reference sequence). The CDR3 has 14 amino acids. V gave up 4 bases and J gave up 4 bases, with 13 bases separating them. CDR3 in amino acids: CASSPSGRLYGYTS. DNA for the CDR3: TGTGCCAGCAGCCCCTCGGGACGCCTCTATGGCTACACCTCC.

This clonotype was counted ten times or more. This rearrangement joins TRBV29-1 to TRBJ2-2, with 8 bases identical to TRBD1. V lost 5 bases to trimming and J lost 6 bases; unmatched junction nucleotides: 11. The CDR3 is 15 amino acids. The germline V gene encodes CDR1 SQVTM and CDR2 ANQGSEA. In DNA, the CDR3 is TGCAGCGTTAAAACACAGGGGGGAGTAGCCGGGGAGCTGTTTTTT. Protein product: CSVKTQGGVAGELFF.

This clonotype was found many times. The CDR3 sequence: CASGLQWIHRRGSGNQPQHF. The CDR3 nucleotides read TGTGCTAGTGGTCTCCAGTGGATCCACCGACGGGGGTCGGGCAATCAGCCCCAGCATTTT. The J gene is TRBJ1-5, the V gene TRBV12-5; D may be TRBD1 (5 bases). In germline, CDR1 is LGHNT, CDR2 FRNRAP. The CDR3 totals 20 residues. Trimming took 5 bases from V and 2 from J, leaving 28 bases between them.

This clonotype has at least ten counts. The chain is built from TRBV2 and TRBJ1-5, with 7 bases matching TRBD1. The CDR3 length is 18 residues. CDR1 is SNHLY and CDR2 is FYNNEI in the germline V gene. The junction had 14 bases not matched to a gene; V was cut back by 6 bases and J by 0 bases. The CDR3 protein is CASRRGDRELYSNQPQHF. Here the CDR3 DNA reads TGTGCCAGCAGGAGAGGCGACAGGGAACTATATAGCAATCAGCCCCAGCATTTT.

The rearrangement uses TRBV13 and TRBJ2-1; 7 nucleotides match TRBD2. In germline, CDR1 is PRHDT, CDR2 FYEKMQ (reference sequence). The CDR3 spans 15 residues. The trim removed 3 bases at V and 7 bases at J, leaving 9 bases unmatched. CDR3 loop: CASSLEGGLRNEQFF. CDR3 DNA: TGTGCCAGCAGCTTGGAGGGAGGGCTGCGGAATGAGCAGTTCTTC. Variable domain in full (rest from reference TRBV13 and TRBJ2-1): AAGVIQSPRHLIKEKRETATLKCYPIPRHDTVYWYQQGPGQDPQFLISFYEKMQSDKGSIPDRFSAQQFSDYHSELNMSSLELGDSALYFCASSLEGGLRNEQFFGPGTRLTVL.

This clonotype was detected many times. This CDR3 is CASSLVSRITDTQYF. The CDR3 nucleotides read TGTGCCAGCAGCTTAGTTTCCCGGATCACAGATACGCAGTATTTT. J is TRBJ2-3 and V is TRBV11-2; no clear D. The V end was cut by 1 base, the J end by 2 bases, with 10 bases between. Germline values: CDR1 SGHAT, CDR2 FQNNGV. The CDR3 has 15 amino acids.

The table lists this clonotype with many counts. The chain joins TRBV7-9 to TRBJ2-7; no reliable D call. CDR1 is SEHNR and CDR2 is FQNEAQ in the germline V gene (reference sequence). The length of the CDR3 is 13 residues. V shed 7 bases and J shed 5 bases, with 15 bases lying between them. The CDR3 reads CASNQRNRDEQYF. The CDR3 region has the DNA TGTGCCAGCAACCAAAGGAACAGAGACGAGCAGTACTTC.

This clonotype was detected a few times. V is TRBV15 and J is TRBJ2-7; 13 bases are shared with TRBD2. Germline-derived CDR1 and CDR2 are LNHNV and YYDKDF (reference sequence). The V segment lost 0 bases and the J segment 4 bases; nucleotides outside the gene matches: 9. This CDR3 has 18 amino acids. The CDR3 region has the DNA TGTGCCACCAGCAGAGACAGGACTAGCGGGAGCTATCGTTACGAGCAGTACTTC. This sequence encodes CATSRDRTSGSYRYEQYF. Full variable domain (outside the CDR3, taken from reference TRBV15 and TRBJ2-7): DAMVIQNPRYQVTQFGKPVTLSCSQTLNHNVMYWYQQKSSQAPKLLFHYYDKDFNNEADTPDNFQSRRPNTSFCFLDIRSPGLGDTAMYLCATSRDRTSGSYRYEQYFGPGTRLTVT.

This chain joins TRBV12-3 or TRBV12-4 and TRBJ2-1, with 9 bases fitting TRBD1. J lost 3 bases, V lost 5 bases, and 11 bases had no gene match. This CDR3 is 17 amino acids long. In nucleotides, the CDR3 is TGTGCCAGCAGTCCGCTACATGGGACAGGGAGCTACAATGAGCAGTTCTTC. It translates to CASSPLHGTGSYNEQFF.

Here the CDR3 reads CSFGEGLQETQYF. The CDR3 region has the DNA TGCAGTTTTGGGGAGGGATTGCAAGAGACCCAGTACTTC. This chain connects TRBV20-1 to TRBJ2-1; TRBD2 matches at 7 bases. Judging by the DNA end, TRBJ2-5 fits better; the J call may be wrong. The CDR3 runs 13 residues. CDR1 is DFQATT, CDR2 SNEGSKA, per germline (reference sequence).

This clonotype was seen at least ten times. The chain couples TRBV11-2 to TRBJ1-1; possible D gene TRBD1, 5 bases. The CDR3 loop spans 16 amino acids. V lost 5 bases and J lost 1, with 17 bases in between. The V gene's germline CDR1 is SGHAT and CDR2 FQNNGV. Here the CDR3 reads CASSLAGQGKNTEAFF. Here the CDR3 DNA reads TGTGCCAGCAGCCTAGCCGGGCAGGGAAAGAACACTGAAGCTTTCTTT.

Many counts were recorded for this clonotype. The chain recombines TRBV6-1 with TRBJ2-1; D unclear. Looked up from germline, CDR1 is MNHNS and CDR2 is SASEGT. V lost 6 bases and J 10 bases, leaving 10 bases between the germline ends. The CDR3 is 11 amino acids. The CDR3 DNA is TGTGCCAGCAGCCTGAACGGCGAGCAGTTCTTC. It codes for CASSLNGEQFF.

This clonotype was found many times. The rearrangement uses TRBV11-2 and TRBJ2-7; a weak D match, TRBD1 (6 bases). V was shortened by 1 base and J by 1 base, with 11 bases between the two germline ends. The CDR3 spans 15 residues. Germline loops: CDR1 SGHAT, CDR2 FQNNGV. CDR3 bases: TGTGCCAGCAGCTTAGCACAGGGACGATCCTACGAGCAGTACTTC. Its protein product is CASSLAQGRSYEQYF.